The entry that follows covers one T cell receptor beta chain sequence. What it recognizes is unknown. The repertoire was sequenced with immunoSEQ multiplex PCR; TCRdb's copy has only in-frame clones and lacks some. The table has 17,000 or so clones, approximately 82% seen once. ViraFEST expansion of antigen-specific CD4+ T cells with viral peptide pools preceded sequencing. Cultured cells yielded isolated CD4+ T cells after approximately nine days. The person was diagnosed with PCR-confirmed SARS-CoV-2 infection between March and December 2020. All study participants received two doses of BNT162b2 or mRNA-1273 vaccine. On both days 3 and 7, half of the culture medium was replaced with IL-2 medium. The junction had 10 bases not matched to a gene; V was cut back by 3 bases and J by 3 bases. Germline V gene data show CDR1 as MGHRA and CDR2 as YSYEKL. The CDR3 is 16 residues long. This specimen belongs to a study of vaccination effects on CD4 cells after COVID-19. Study-wide background: Researchers drew samples from a few convalescent patients early and late after vaccination. Researchers obtained post-vaccine samples at a median of 72 days past the second dose.

Overall study findings and caveats: Late post-vaccination samples showed marked contraction of infection- and vaccine-induced clones.

This TCR derives from a human donor who had a prior SARS-CoV-2 infection. The rearrangement uses TRBV4-1 and TRBJ2-7, with 8 bases lining up with TRBD2. This specimen consisted of CD4+ T cells from PBMCs cultured with SARS-CoV-2 spike peptides, obtained after COVID-19 vaccination. The CDR3 DNA reads as TGCGCCAGCAGCCATGACAGGACTAGCAGAATCTACGAGCAGTACTTC. It encodes CASSHDRTSRIYEQYF.